The 32 T cell receptor beta chains given below trace back to one sample, sequenced in a study of blood T cell repertoires in COVID-19. The method was immunoSEQ multiplex PCR; TCRdb's version includes in-frame clones alone and lacks a portion of them. The sample consists of about 140,000 clones, 84% of them appearing once. The sample taken for sequencing was peripheral blood. The receptors stem from a man aged 25-45 years with COVID-19, enrolled during active disease.

The chain is built from TRBV29-1 and TRBJ1-3; no reliable D call. V was cut by 6 bases and J by 0 bases, with 9 bases left in between. The CDR3 consists of 13 residues. Germline CDR1 SQVTM, CDR2 ANQGSEA. The CDR3 nucleotides read TGCAGCGTCCAAGGGAGCTCTGGAAACACCATATATTTT. This sequence encodes CSVQGSSGNTIYF.

The chain employs TRBV6-1 and TRBJ2-4, with D tentatively TRBD1 (6 bases). The CDR3 runs to 15 residues. V lost 2 bases to trimming and J lost 8 bases, with 16 bases between them. Germline V gene data show CDR1 as MNHNS and CDR2 as SASEGT. This CDR3 reads CASSENPGELDIQYF. As DNA, the CDR3 is TGTGCCAGCAGTGAAAACCCAGGGGAACTAGACATTCAGTACTTC.

This clone was observed a single time. The chain employs TRBV12-3 or TRBV12-4 and TRBJ2-3, with D unclear. This CDR3 has 11 residues. V gave up 7 bases and J gave up 6 bases, with 8 bases separating them. The CDR3 nucleotides read TGTGCCAGCACCGCGGCGGATACGCAGTATTTT. Amino acid sequence: CASTAADTQYF.

This chain joins TRBV29-1 and TRBJ2-7; the D gene is possibly TRBD1 (5 bases). The V end lost 4 bases, the J end lost 1 base, and 11 bases lay between the germline ends. Germline loops: CDR1 SQVTM, CDR2 ANQGSEA. CDR3 size: 13 residues. For the CDR3, the DNA is TGCAGCGTTGTCGTGGACAAATCCTACGAGCAGTACTTC. Its translation: CSVVVDKSYEQYF.

The chain recombines TRBV6-5 with TRBJ2-7; D perhaps matches TRBD2 (6 bases). The CDR3 contains 15 residues. The germline V gene encodes CDR1 MNHEY and CDR2 SVGAGI. V was cut by 0 bases and J by 3 bases, with 12 bases left in between. CDR3 in DNA: TGTGCCAGCAGTTACTCGAGTGGGGGGATCTACGAGCAGTACTTC. Residues: CASSYSSGGIYEQYF.

About this clone itself: This may be a read error, as it is one base from a much larger clone. This chain connects TRBV6-5 to TRBJ2-5, with a tentative D call TRBD2 (6 bases). V was pared by 6 bases and J by 2 bases, with 10 bases between. Germline V gene lookup returns CDR1 MNHEY and CDR2 SVGAGI. The CDR3 runs to 13 residues. The CDR3 spells CASRRDLQETQYF. In nucleotides, the CDR3 is TGTGCCAGCAGACGGGACTTGCAAGAGACCCAGTACTTC.

This clone has a handful of counts. The chain recombines TRBV11-2 with TRBJ1-2; D is perhaps TRBD1 (5 bases). Germline CDR1 and CDR2: SGHAT and FQNNGV. The CDR3 sequence is 14 residues long. The germline V and J ends were trimmed by 6 bases and 1 base, with 12 bases remaining between them. CDR3 sequence: CASRGGDFNYGYTF. The CDR3 coding sequence is TGTGCCAGCAGGGGTGGGGACTTTAACTATGGCTACACCTTC.

The chain carries TRBV19 and TRBJ2-7, with 7 bases lining up with TRBD1. The CDR3 is 14 residues long. Germline values: CDR1 LNHDA, CDR2 SQIVND (reference sequence). With 2 bases clipped from V and 3 bases from J, the junction kept 4 bases outside the gene matches. The CDR3 sequence is CASSIKTGNYEQYF. The CDR3 DNA reads TGTGCCAGTAGTATAAAGACAGGGAACTACGAGCAGTACTTC.

The chain recombines TRBV6-2 or TRBV6-3 with TRBJ1-1, with a possible D match to TRBD1 (5 bases). The CDR3 spans 15 residues. Trimming removed 2 bases from V and 0 bases from J, with 10 bases in between. Germline V gene lookup returns CDR1 MNHEY and CDR2 SVGEGT. The CDR3 nucleotides read TGTGCCAGCAGTTACCCTGGACAAATGAACACTGAAGCTTTCTTT. Protein product: CASSYPGQMNTEAFF.

This sequence joins TRBV28 and TRBJ1-1; D is unclear. This CDR3 has 15 residues. CDR1 and CDR2 (germline): MDHEN, SYDVKM. Trimming pared 1 base from V and 1 base from J, leaving 10 bases between. CDR3 protein: CASSLSGRPNTEAFF. As DNA, the CDR3 is TGTGCCAGCAGTTTATCCGGCAGGCCGAACACTGAAGCTTTCTTT.

This rearrangement joins TRBV10-3 to TRBJ2-7; possible D gene TRBD2, 5 bases. The CDR3 length is 14 residues. CDR1 is ENHRY, CDR2 SYGVKD, per germline. Trimming took 4 bases from V and 2 from J, leaving 12 bases between them. In DNA form, the CDR3 reads TGTGCCATCAGTGGAGGGCAGGTGGCCTACGAGCAGTACTTC. This codes for CAISGGQVAYEQYF.

This chain connects TRBV28 to TRBJ2-4; D not certain. The CDR3 consists of 13 residues. Germline values: CDR1 MDHEN, CDR2 SYDVKM. The ends were cut back, 5 bases at V and 1 base at J, with 6 bases in the middle. The CDR3 region is CASSLRAKNIQYF. The CDR3 region has the DNA TGTGCCAGCAGTCTACGGGCCAAAAACATTCAGTACTTC.

The chain employs TRBV7-9 and TRBJ1-3; 7 bases are a match to TRBD1. The length of the CDR3 is 14 residues. CDR1 and CDR2 from the germline V gene are SEHNR and FQNEAQ (reference sequence). The trim removed 1 base at V and 8 bases at J, leaving 5 bases unmatched. CDR3 bases: TGTGCCAGCAGCTTAGACAGGGGTTGGCACACCATATATTTT. Protein: CASSLDRGWHTIYF.

This rearrangement joins TRBV10-3 to TRBJ1-1; D is unclear. This CDR3 is 13 amino acids long. Germline-derived CDR1 and CDR2 are ENHRY and SYGVKD. Trimming removed 8 bases from V and 1 base from J, with 11 bases in between. CDR3 in DNA: TGTGCCATCGCCGAAACACCGAACACTGAAGCTTTCTTT. Protein: CAIAETPNTEAFF.

V is TRBV6-4 and J is TRBJ2-1; D is possibly TRBD2 (5 bases). This CDR3 region has 13 residues. Trimming stripped 0 bases from V and 7 bases from J, with 7 bases between. Germline CDR1 MRHNA, CDR2 SNTAGT. The CDR3 region is CASSDSPGNEQFF. CDR3 coding DNA: TGTGCCAGCAGTGACTCCCCGGGGAATGAGCAGTTCTTC.

The rearrangement uses TRBV29-1 and TRBJ2-5; 7 bases fit TRBD1. The CDR3 spans 14 residues. V was clipped by 5 bases and J by 4 bases; unmatched bases: 10. Germline assignment: CDR1 SQVTM and CDR2 ANQGSEA. The CDR3 protein is CSVWTGVLRETQYF. CDR3 nucleotides: TGCAGCGTTTGGACAGGAGTTTTGAGAGAGACCCAGTACTTC.

The chain couples TRBV2 to TRBJ1-1; TRBD1 aligns across 8 bases. Losses at the gene ends were 6 bases for V and 1 base for J; bases not matched to a gene: 4. CDR1 is SNHLY, CDR2 FYNNEI, per germline. The CDR3 runs to 14 residues. This chain's CDR3 is CASRWTGKNTEAFF. CDR3 nucleotide sequence: TGTGCCAGCAGGTGGACAGGGAAGAACACTGAAGCTTTCTTT. Full variable domain (missing parts from reference TRBV2 and TRBJ1-1): EPEVTQTPSHQVTQMGQEVILRCVPISNHLYFYWYRQILGQKVEFLVSFYNNEISEKSEIFDDQFSVERPDGSNFTLKIRSTKLEDSAMYFCASRWTGKNTEAFFGQGTRLTVV.

The V call is TRBV14, the J call TRBJ2-7; 11 positions agree with TRBD2. Looked up from germline, CDR1 is SGHDN and CDR2 is FVKESK. V shed 4 bases, J shed 4 bases, and the junction held 6 bases outside the gene matches. CDR3 length: 15 amino acids. Here the CDR3 DNA reads TGTGCCAGCAGCCTCAGGACTAGCGGGTTTTACGAGCAGTACTTC. Its translation is CASSLRTSGFYEQYF.

The V and J genes are TRBV5-4 and TRBJ2-2, with 14 bases identical to TRBD2. This CDR3 has 17 residues. Trimming cost V 4 bases and J 6 bases; bases outside gene matches: 8. Germline-derived CDR1 and CDR2 are SGHNT and YYREEE (reference sequence). The chain's CDR3 is CASSTGLAGVRPGELFF. Here the CDR3 DNA reads TGTGCCAGCAGCACGGGACTAGCGGGAGTAAGACCCGGGGAGCTGTTTTTT.

This sequence joins TRBV30 and TRBJ2-7; tentative D call: TRBD1 (5 bases). Trimming pared 1 base from V and 4 bases from J, leaving 14 bases between. The CDR3 spans 14 residues. The germline V gene has CDR1 GTSNPN and CDR2 SVGIG (reference sequence). DNA of the CDR3: TGTGCCTGGAGTGATTCCTTAGGGGTTTACGAGCAGTACTTC. Translation: CAWSDSLGVYEQYF.

The chain employs TRBV20-1 and TRBJ1-3; 8 nucleotides align to TRBD1. CDR3 length equals 11 residues. CDR1 is DFQATT and CDR2 is SNEGSKA in the germline V gene (reference sequence). Here the CDR3 reads CGGGQANTIYF. DNA of the CDR3: TGCGGGGGGGGACAGGCAAACACCATATATTTT.

The gene calls are TRBV6-4 and TRBJ2-5; 9 bases align to TRBD2. In germline, CDR1 is MRHNA, CDR2 SNTAGT. After removal of 10 bases from V and 1 base from J, the junction contained 10 bases not matched to a gene. This CDR3 is built from 15 residues. The CDR3: CATHRGAGGQETQYF. CDR3 DNA sequence: TGTGCCACGCATAGAGGAGCGGGAGGCCAAGAGACCCAGTACTTC.

The chain carries TRBV6-5 and TRBJ2-5, with D unresolved. CDR1 and CDR2 (germline): MNHEY, SVGAGI. The CDR3 sequence is 12 residues long. V gave up 6 bases and J gave up 5 bases, with 10 bases separating them. CDR3 nucleotide sequence: TGTGCCAGCAGGGGCCAGGCCGAGACCCAGTACTTC. Protein product: CASRGQAETQYF.

This chain joins TRBV28 and TRBJ1-5, with 9 bases identical to TRBD1. The germline V gene has CDR1 MDHEN and CDR2 SYDVKM. This CDR3 is built from 15 residues. V shed 7 bases and J 2 bases; nucleotides not matched to a gene: 6. CDR3 amino acids: CASKRTGAGNQPQHF. The CDR3 DNA sequence: TGTGCCAGCAAAAGGACAGGGGCTGGCAATCAGCCCCAGCATTTT. Looking up the rest from reference TRBV28 and TRBJ1-5 gives the full variable domain: DVKVTQSSRYLVKRTGEKVFLECVQDMDHENMFWYRQDPGLGLRLIYFSYDVKMKEKGDIPEGYSVSREKKERFSLILESASTNQTSMYLCASKRTGAGNQPQHFGDGTRLSIL.

The rearrangement links TRBV24-1 to TRBJ2-1; perhaps TRBD2 as D (6 bases). With 4 bases removed from V and 10 bases from J, the gap between germline ends came to 16 bases. CDR3 length: 14 residues. Germline-derived CDR1 and CDR2 are KGHDR and SFDVKD. The DNA for the CDR3 is TGTGCCACCAGTGACCGGGGGTCCCTCGTGGAGCAGTTCTTC. This encodes CATSDRGSLVEQFF.

V and J are TRBV28 and TRBJ2-3, with D possibly TRBD1 on 6 matching bases. The V and J ends lost 4 bases and 6 bases respectively, with 11 bases between them. The germline V gene has CDR1 MDHEN and CDR2 SYDVKM. The CDR3 is 13 amino acids. The CDR3 region has the DNA TGTGCCAGCAGTTCCGACAGGCCCGATACGCAGTATTTT. This encodes CASSSDRPDTQYF.

On this clone: An end of the junction does not agree with germline; a read error may underlie this. This sequence joins TRBV7-7 and TRBJ2-2; 10 bases fit TRBD2. Per germline, CDR1 SSHAT and CDR2 FNYEAQ (reference sequence). The CDR3 is made up of 18 amino acids. The CDR3 region is CASSLDRTSGLNTGELFF. The CDR3 coding sequence is TGTGCTAGCAGCTTAGATAGGACTAGCGGCTTGAACACCGGGGAGCTGTTTTTT.

The CDR3 sequence: CASSRGGLLTLNTEAFF. CDR3 nucleotide sequence: TGTGCCAGCTCACGGGGGGGGCTATTGACCTTGAACACTGAAGCTTTCTTT. The V and J genes are TRBV18 and TRBJ1-1, with D perhaps TRBD1 (6 bases). This CDR3 is 17 amino acids long. Trimming pared 4 bases from V and 0 bases from J, leaving 18 bases between. CDR1 is KGHSH, CDR2 LQKENI, per germline.

The DNA for the CDR3 is TGCAGTGCTAAAAGGGGAGAGCAGTACTTC. It translates to CSAKRGEQYF. The rearrangement joins TRBV20-1 to TRBJ2-7, with TRBD1 as a possible D gene (5 bases). Germline loops: CDR1 DFQATT, CDR2 SNEGSKA (reference sequence). The ends were cut back, 4 bases at V and 7 bases at J, with 8 bases in the middle. There are 10 residues in the CDR3.

The chain is built from TRBV30 and TRBJ2-5; 8 nucleotides match TRBD2. The CDR3 runs 13 residues. Germline V gene sequence: CDR1 GTSNPN, CDR2 SVGIG (reference sequence). Trimming removed 0 bases from V and 5 bases from J; junction bases left unmatched: 2. The CDR3 DNA reads as TGTGCCTGGAGTGTACTAGCGGAGGAGACCCAGTACTTC. This gives the protein CAWSVLAEETQYF.

This clone was counted only a few times. This chain connects TRBV27 to TRBJ2-1; 11 bases map to TRBD2. V gave up 3 bases and J gave up 3 bases; unmatched junction bases: 1. Germline CDR1 MNHEY, CDR2 SMNVEV (reference sequence). The CDR3 is 15 residues long. This CDR3 is CASSLTSGDYNEQFF. The CDR3 DNA sequence: TGTGCCAGCAGTTTGACTAGCGGGGACTACAATGAGCAGTTCTTC.

This sequence joins TRBV10-1 and TRBJ2-5; D might be TRBD2 (5 bases). V gave up 4 bases and J gave up 4 bases, with 10 bases separating them. This CDR3 is built from 13 residues. CDR1 WNHNN and CDR2 SYGVQD come from the germline V gene (reference sequence). The CDR3 here is CASSGGFGETQYF. The CDR3 DNA follows: TGCGCCAGCAGTGGCGGGTTCGGAGAGACCCAGTACTTC.